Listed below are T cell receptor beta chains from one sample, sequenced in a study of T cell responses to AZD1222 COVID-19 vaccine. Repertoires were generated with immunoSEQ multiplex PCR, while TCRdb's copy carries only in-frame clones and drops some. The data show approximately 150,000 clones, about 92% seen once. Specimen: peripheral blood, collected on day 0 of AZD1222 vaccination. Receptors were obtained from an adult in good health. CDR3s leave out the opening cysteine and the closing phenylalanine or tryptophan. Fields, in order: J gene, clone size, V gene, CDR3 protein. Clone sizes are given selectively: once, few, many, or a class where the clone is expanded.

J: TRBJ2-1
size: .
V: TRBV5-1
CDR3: ASSAWTSGVGNEQF

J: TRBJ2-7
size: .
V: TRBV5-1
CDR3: ASRPSGTSEQY

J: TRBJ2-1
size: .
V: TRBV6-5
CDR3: ASSPGLIGEQF

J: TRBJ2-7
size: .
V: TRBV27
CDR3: ASSASRGYEQY

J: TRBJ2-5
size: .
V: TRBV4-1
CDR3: ASSQVASKPLTQETQY

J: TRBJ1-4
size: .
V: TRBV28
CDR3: ASRQGGMREKLF

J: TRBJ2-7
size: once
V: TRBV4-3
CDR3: ASSQDRAGRYEQY

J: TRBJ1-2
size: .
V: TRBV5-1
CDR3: ASSLAGQLYGYT

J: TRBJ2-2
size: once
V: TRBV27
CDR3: ASSFVRLAGGPNTGELF

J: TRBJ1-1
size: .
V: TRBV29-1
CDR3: SALWGGAEAF

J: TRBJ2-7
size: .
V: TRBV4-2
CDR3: ASSQGPLAGVDEQY

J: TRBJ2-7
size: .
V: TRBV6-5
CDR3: ASNPSDRVAYEQY

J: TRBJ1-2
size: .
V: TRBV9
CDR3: ASSVEGGTSYT

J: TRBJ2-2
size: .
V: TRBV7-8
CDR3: ASSSPVGTGELF

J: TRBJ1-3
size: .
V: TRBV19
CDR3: ASSRQGMPGNTIY

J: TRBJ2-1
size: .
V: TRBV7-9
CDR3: ASSLLRGGYNEQF

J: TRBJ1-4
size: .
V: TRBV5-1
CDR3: ASSLVFGEKLF

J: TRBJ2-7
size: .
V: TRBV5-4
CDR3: ASSSPGQAYEQY

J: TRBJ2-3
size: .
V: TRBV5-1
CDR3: ASSLAEKSTDTQY

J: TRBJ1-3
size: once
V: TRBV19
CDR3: ASSTSPGGGRPGNTIY

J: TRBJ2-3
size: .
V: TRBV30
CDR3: AWNKRLGSRSDTQY

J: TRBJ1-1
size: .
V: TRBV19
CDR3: ASKQQGYMNTEAF

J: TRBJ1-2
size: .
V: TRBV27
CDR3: ASSQTGPYGYT

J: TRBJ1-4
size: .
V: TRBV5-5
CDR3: ASSLDRRTNEKLF

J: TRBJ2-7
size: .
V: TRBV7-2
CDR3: ASSPGRGPYEQY

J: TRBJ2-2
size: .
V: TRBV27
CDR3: ASSFSPSTGELF

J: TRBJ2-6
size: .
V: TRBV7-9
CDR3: ARAWTGPGANVLT

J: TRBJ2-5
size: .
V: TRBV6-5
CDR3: ASSFGTSGPQETQY

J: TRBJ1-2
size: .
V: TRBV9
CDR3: ASSVATGMGGYT

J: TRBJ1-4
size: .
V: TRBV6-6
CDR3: ASSIPRLETNEKLF

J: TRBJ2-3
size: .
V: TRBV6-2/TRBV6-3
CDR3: ASSYPRLRVHTQY

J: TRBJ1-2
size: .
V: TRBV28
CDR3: ASSLSGNYGYT

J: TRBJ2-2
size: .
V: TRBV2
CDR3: ASDRGGTGELF

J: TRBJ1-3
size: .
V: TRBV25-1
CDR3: ASSEEGSGNTIY

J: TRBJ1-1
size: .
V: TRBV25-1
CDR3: ASSANDRGPTEAF

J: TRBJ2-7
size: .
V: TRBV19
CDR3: ASSSPRTGSYEQY

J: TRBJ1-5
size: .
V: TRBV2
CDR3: ASNGQGVQPQH

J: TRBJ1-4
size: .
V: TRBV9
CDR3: ASSDGGTNEKLF

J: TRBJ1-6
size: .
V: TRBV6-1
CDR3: ASREFMDSSGRRALH

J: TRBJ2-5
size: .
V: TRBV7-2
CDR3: ASSLDADETQY

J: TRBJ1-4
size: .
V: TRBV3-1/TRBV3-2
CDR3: ASSQGRNEKLF

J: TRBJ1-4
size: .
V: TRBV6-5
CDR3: ASSDPPRGNEKLF

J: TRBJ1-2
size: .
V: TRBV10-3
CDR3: AIQDRAPGYT

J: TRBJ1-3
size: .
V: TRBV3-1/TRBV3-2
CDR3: ASSQMSRTGGANTIY

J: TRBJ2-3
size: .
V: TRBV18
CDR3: ASSRSGTGGLDTQY

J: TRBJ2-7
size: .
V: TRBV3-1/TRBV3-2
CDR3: ASSQIRGSSYEQY

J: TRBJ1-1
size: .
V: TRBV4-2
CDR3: ASSQETEAF

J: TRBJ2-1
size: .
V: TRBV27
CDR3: ASSISTGVNEQF

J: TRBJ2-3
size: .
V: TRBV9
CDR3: ASSASGSGATDTQY

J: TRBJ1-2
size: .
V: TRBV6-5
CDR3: ASSDYASDGYT

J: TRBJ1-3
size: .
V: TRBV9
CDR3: ASSQTPSGNTIY

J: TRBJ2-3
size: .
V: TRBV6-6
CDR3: ASRRGGSGRADTQY

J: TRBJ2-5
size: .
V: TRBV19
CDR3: ASSIGTSGPGWVETQY

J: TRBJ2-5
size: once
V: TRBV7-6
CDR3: ASSLTLAEGETQY

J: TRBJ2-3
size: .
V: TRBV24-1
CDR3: ATSDPGTGPTDTQY

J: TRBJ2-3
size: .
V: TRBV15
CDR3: ATSRATGGADTQY

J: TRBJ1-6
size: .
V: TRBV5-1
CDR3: ASSVTGTGVNSPLH

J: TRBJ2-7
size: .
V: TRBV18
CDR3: ASSPWTEVDEQY